This T cell receptor (beta chain) came from a study of regulatory T cells in long-lasting Graves disease. For TCR beta, libraries came from iRepertoire HTBI primers and Arm-PCR of CDR3 regions. A single record per CDR3 protein comes from TCRdb applying MiXCR to the multiplex PCR reads. The sample yields fewer than 350,000 distinct CDR3 sequences, 15% to 20% seen once. Time point described: newly diagnosed GD, antithyroid drugs for less than 3 months. Making the TCR library involved RNA that had been extracted from PBMCs. The clonotype comes from a female donor with Graves disease. The sample was peripheral blood mononuclear cells (PBMCs), taken at new diagnosis, from a patient treated with antithyroid drugs.

The CDR3 spells CASSFYSPGLAGHYEQYF. In DNA form, the CDR3 reads TGTGCCAGCAGCTTTTACAGTCCGGGACTAGCGGGCCATTACGAGCAGTACTTC. This sequence joins TRBV7-9 and TRBJ2-7; 12 nucleotides agree with TRBD2. Per the germline V gene, CDR1 is SEHNR and CDR2 is FQNEAQ (reference sequence). Unmatched junction bases numbered 13, after V lost 3 bases and J lost 4 bases. The CDR3 extends over 18 amino acids. Together with reference TRBV7-9 and TRBJ2-7, the CDR3 gives the full variable domain: DTGVSQNPRHKITKRGQNVTFRCDPISEHNRLYWYRQTLGQGPEFLTYFQNEAQLEKSRLLSDRFSAERPKGSFSTLEIQRTEQGDSAMYLCASSFYSPGLAGHYEQYFGPGTRLTVT.